The 3 T cell receptor beta chains listed next were all sequenced from one sample in a study of blood T cell repertoires in COVID-19. Here immunoSEQ multiplex PCR was the method, and the copy in TCRdb shows in-frame clones only, minus some. In the table there are some 260,000 clones, 70% to 90% of which are singletons. Sequenced material: PBMCs or T cells enriched from blood (not recorded which). The source is a man aged 35-49 years who had recovered from COVID-19.

The chain recombines TRBV9 with TRBJ2-1, with D maybe TRBD2 (6 bases). Trimming left V 3 bases short and J 2 bases short, with 15 bases between. The CDR3 sequence is 16 residues long. Germline V CDR1 and CDR2: SGDLS, YYNGEE. The CDR3 spells CASSAESGEAYNEQFF. In DNA, the CDR3 is TGTGCCAGCAGCGCCGAATCCGGGGAGGCCTACAATGAGCAGTTCTTC.

The chain has TRBV15 and TRBJ1-5; 7 bases agree with TRBD1. Germline V gene lookup returns CDR1 LNHNV and CDR2 YYDKDF (reference sequence). V lost 3 bases to trimming and J lost 4 bases; unmatched junction nucleotides: 3. The CDR3 loop spans 14 amino acids. In DNA form, the CDR3 reads TGTGCCACCAGCAGGGAACAGGGGAATCAGCCCCAGCATTTT. Its protein is CATSREQGNQPQHF.

V usage is TRBV11-2 and J usage is TRBJ1-2; tentative D call: TRBD1 (6 bases). The CDR3 has 14 amino acids. Germline CDR1 reads SGHAT; CDR2 reads FQNNGV. Trimming cost V 5 bases and J 6 bases, with 16 bases left between them. DNA for the CDR3: TGTGCCAGCAGCGCCGCACAGGGTACGGATGGCTACACCTTC. Translated: CASSAAQGTDGYTF.